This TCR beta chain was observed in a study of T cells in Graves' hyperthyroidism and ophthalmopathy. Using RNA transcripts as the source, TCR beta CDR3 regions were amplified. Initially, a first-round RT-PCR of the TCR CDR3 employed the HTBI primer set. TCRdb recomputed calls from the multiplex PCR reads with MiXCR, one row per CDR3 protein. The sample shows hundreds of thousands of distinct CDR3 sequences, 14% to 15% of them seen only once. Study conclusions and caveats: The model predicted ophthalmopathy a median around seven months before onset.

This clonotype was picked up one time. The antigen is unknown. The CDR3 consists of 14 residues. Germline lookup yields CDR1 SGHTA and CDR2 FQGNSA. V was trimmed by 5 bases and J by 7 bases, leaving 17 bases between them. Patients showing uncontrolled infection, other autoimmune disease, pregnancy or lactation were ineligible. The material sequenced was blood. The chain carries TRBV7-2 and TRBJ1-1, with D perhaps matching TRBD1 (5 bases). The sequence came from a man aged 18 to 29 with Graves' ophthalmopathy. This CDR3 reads CASSQSLGGYEAFF. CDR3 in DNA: TGTGCCAGCAGCCAATCCCTGGGGGGGTATGAAGCTTTCTTT.